The present entry profiles one T cell receptor (beta chain) with its context. The CDR3 runs 15 residues. Germline V lookup: CDR1 MNHEY, CDR2 SVGAGI. Trimming took 6 bases from V and 2 from J, leaving 11 bases between them. The sample comes from a study of blood T cell repertoires in COVID-19. Background on the study: PBMCs, B-cell-depleted T cells, or T cells provided the cDNA or gDNA that made up the material.

Using immunoSEQ multiplex PCR, the repertoire was profiled, and TCRdb retains in-frame clones only, with some absent. Of 290,000 or so clones in the sample, around 87% were seen once. The chain has TRBV6-5 and TRBJ2-6; TRBD2 is a possible D gene (6 bases). The sequence was obtained from a man aged 65-85 years with acute or convalescent COVID-19. Sample: peripheral blood. The CDR3 bases are TGTGCCAGCAGCCGGGACTTTACTGGGGCCAACGTCCTGACTTTC. Amino acids: CASSRDFTGANVLTF.